The present T cell receptor (beta chain) was sequenced within a study of CXCR3-negative and CXCR3-positive naive CD8 T cells. Researchers prepared the TRB cDNA libraries using 5' RACE with UMI labels. TCRdb re-called the 5' RACE reads, yielding one record per CDR3 amino acid sequence without DNA. The table gives some 130,000 distinct CDR3 sequences; the top ten clones make up approximately 0.51% of it. CDR3 length: 12 residues. Germline V CDR1 and CDR2: MNHEY, SVGAGI. The material sequenced was naive CXCR3- CD8+ T cells from blood. Subset defined: CD45RO-CCR7+CD27+CD95- naive CD8+ T cells lacking CXCR3 (TNR3-). This chain links TRBV6-5 with TRBJ2-1. The receptor's source is a human donor in good health. Some clones in this sample may be carry-over from other donors' samples. The CDR3 loop reads CASSYSGNEQFF.